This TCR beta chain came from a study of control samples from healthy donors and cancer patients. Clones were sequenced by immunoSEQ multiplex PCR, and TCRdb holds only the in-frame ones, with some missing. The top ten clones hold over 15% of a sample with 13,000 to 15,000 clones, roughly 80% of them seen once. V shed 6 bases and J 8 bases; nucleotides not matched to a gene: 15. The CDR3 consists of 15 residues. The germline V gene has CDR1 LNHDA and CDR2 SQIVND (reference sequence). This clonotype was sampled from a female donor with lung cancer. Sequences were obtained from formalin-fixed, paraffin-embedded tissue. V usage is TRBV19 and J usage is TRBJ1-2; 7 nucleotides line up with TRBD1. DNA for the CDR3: TGTGCCAGTAGCCTAACAGGGGCCTCCCTTGAAGGCTACACCTTC. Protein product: CASSLTGASLEGYTF.